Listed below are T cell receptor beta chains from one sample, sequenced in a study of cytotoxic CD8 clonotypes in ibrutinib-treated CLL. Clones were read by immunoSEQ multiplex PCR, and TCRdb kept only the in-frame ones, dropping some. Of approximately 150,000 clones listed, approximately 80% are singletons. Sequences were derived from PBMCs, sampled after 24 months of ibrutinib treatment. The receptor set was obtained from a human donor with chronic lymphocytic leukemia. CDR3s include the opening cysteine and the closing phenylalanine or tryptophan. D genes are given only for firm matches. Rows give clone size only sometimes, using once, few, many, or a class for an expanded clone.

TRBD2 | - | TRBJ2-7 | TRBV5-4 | CASSLAPGLATNEQYF
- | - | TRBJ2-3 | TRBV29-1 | CSVEGFSYTDTQYF
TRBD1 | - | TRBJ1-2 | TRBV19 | CASRGPLDSGGGYTF
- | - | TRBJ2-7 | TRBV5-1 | CASKESGSNSYEQYF
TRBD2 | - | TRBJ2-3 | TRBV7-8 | CASRVGLAATDTQYF
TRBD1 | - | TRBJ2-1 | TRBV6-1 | CASSNRTGGNEQFF
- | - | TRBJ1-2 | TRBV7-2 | CASSPGPGSYGYTF
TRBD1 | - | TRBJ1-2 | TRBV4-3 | CASSQSGTGGRIYGYTF
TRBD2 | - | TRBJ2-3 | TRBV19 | CASSPRLAGTDTQYF
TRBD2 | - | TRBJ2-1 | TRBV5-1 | CASSLGPRTSVEEQFF
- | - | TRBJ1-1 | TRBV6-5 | CASSLRGNTEAFF
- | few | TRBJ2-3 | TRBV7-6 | CASSLAPAILSSTDTQYF
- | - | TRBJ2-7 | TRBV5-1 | CASPRAVYEQYF
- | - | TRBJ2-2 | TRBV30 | CAWSVSGAGELFF
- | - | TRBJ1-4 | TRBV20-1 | CSARVPGTPIF
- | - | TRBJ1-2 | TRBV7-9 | CASSLVGGSSNYGYTF
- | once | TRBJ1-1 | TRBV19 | CASIPGSGTEAFF
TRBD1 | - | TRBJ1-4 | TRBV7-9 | CASSPRGRQGANEKLFF
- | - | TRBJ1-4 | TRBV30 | CAWSGDLLYLANEKLFF
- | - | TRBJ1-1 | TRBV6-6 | CASSYSRGTEAFF
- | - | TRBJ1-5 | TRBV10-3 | CAISESNRGSKQPQHF
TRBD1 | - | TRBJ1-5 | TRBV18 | CASSETGRSNQPQHF
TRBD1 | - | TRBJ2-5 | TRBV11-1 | CASSFGDRGAQETQYF
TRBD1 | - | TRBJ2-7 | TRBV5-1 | CASSLGDSSYEQYF
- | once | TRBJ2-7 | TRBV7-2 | CASSPRRDSGEQYF
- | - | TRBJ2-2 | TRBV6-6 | CASSYSSGEEELFF
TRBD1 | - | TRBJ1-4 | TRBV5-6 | CASSLGTGNEKLFF
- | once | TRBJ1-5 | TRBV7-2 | CASSLLGLNNQPQHF
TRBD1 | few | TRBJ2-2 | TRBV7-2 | CASSLRQGHTGELFF
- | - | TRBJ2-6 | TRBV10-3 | CAIRPSGRGGAGANVLTF
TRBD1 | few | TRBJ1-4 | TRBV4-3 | CASSPIGQAEFNEKLFF
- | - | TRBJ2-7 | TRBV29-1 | CSARGLWRGSSYEQYF
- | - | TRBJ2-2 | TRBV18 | CAARPGVNTGELFF
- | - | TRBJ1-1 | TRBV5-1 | CASSLVAGSTEAFF
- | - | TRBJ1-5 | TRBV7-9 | CASSTGFYQPQHF
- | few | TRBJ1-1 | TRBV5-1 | CASSFSGRNTEAFF
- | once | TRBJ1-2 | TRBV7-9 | CASSLSVRGNYGYTF
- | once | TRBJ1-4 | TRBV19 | CASKDRGGSYEKLFF
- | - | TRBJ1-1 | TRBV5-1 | CASSRGAGNTEAFF
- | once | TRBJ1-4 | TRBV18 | CASSPGLKEKLFF
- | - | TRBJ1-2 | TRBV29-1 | CSVEDSKGSGLYGYTF
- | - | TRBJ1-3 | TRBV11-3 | CASSFGQGTGNTIYF
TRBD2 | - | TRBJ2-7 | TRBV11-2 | CASSPTAGASYEQYF
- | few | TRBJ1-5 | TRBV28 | CASRWWGGDQPQHF